What follows describes a single T cell receptor beta chain. No antigen is known for it. This sample is part of a study of T cell responses to AZD1222 COVID-19 vaccine. Study-wide background: It was second doses at about 4 or about 12 weeks that were pooled. Study results and limitations: All repertoire sampling was performed exclusively after the peak T cell response. Donors were largely white British and mainly female; clonal diversity was possibly underestimated.

TCRdb's table, derived via immunoSEQ multiplex PCR, lists solely in-frame clones and lacks some. The sample shows around 130,000 clones, over 90% of them seen only once. Germline lookup yields CDR1 GTSNPN and CDR2 SVGIG (reference sequence). The V end was cut by 3 bases, the J end by 11 bases, with 13 bases between. This CDR3 is built from 11 residues. This rearrangement joins TRBV30 to TRBJ1-1; a possible D gene is TRBD1 (5 bases). This sequence originates from an adult in good health. Specimen: peripheral blood, collected on day 0 of AZD1222 vaccination. The CDR3 loop is CAWRDQGGAFF. CDR3 coding DNA: TGTGCCTGGAGGGACCAGGGTGGCGCTTTCTTT.